This paragraph reports one T cell receptor beta chain. Its antigen is unidentified. TCRdb redid the calling of the reads with MiXCR, one entry per CDR3 protein. The sample contains around 69,000 distinct CDR3 sequences, nearly 65% of which appear only once. This sample is drawn from a study of type 1 regulatory T cells. In the study overall: T-allo10 is an in vitro-generated, Tr1-enriched CD4 T cell product specific for alloantigen.

V lost 0 bases and J lost 0; bases outside the gene matches: 4. The CDR3 loop spans 19 amino acids. Germline V CDR1 and CDR2: LNHNV, YYDKDF (reference sequence). T-allo10 cells from the graft donor were described as anergic, host-alloantigen-specific, and alloantigen-specific suppressors. The chain links TRBV15 to TRBJ2-1; 14 bases are shared with TRBD2. Sequenced material: cultured T cells, either the whole culture or a sorted T cell fraction (not recorded which). Subset reported: Tr1-enriched cell product generated in vitro against host alloantigens. The TCR comes from a human donor in good health. The CDR3, as DNA: TGTGCCACCAGCAGAGATAGACTAGCGGGAGGGGGCTCCTACAATGAGCAGTTCTTC. Translated, it gives CATSRDRLAGGGSYNEQFF.